This T cell receptor (beta chain) was obtained from a study of blood T cell repertoires in COVID-19. As for the study in general: Spain, Italy and the United States supplied samples that represented acute and convalescent COVID-19. Sample material is recorded as cDNA or gDNA derived from T cells, B-cell-depleted T cells, or PBMCs.

Trimming took 3 bases from V and 6 from J; bases not matched to a gene: 4. This CDR3 comprises 14 residues. Germline-derived CDR1 and CDR2 are LGHNA and YNFKEQ. In the source study's methods: From reference gene primer amplification, estimates of nucleated cell counts were derived. The method was immunoSEQ multiplex PCR; TCRdb's version includes in-frame clones alone and lacks a portion of them. V, J and clone size were drawn from that table, and D and trimming were deduced from the DNA. Of fewer than 80,000 clones in the sample, roughly nine tenths were seen once. Input material: peripheral blood. This receptor was identified in a human donor in a cohort sampled during active COVID-19. The V call is TRBV4-2, the J call TRBJ2-1; TRBD2 matches at 8 bases. CDR3 in amino acids: CASSHGGVPNEQFF. The CDR3 nucleotides are TGTGCCAGCAGCCACGGGGGGGTGCCCAATGAGCAGTTCTTC.